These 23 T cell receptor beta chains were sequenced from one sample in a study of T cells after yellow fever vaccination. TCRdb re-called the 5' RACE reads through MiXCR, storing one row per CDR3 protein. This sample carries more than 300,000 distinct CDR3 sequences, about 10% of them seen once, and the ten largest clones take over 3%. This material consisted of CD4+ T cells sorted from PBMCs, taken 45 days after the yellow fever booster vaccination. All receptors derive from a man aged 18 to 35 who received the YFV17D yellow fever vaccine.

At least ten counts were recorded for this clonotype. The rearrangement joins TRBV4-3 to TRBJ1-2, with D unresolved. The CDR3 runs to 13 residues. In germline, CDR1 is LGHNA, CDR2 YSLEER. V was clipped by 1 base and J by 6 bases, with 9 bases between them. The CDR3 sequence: CASSQAKGDGYTF. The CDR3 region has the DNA TGCGCCAGCAGCCAAGCCAAGGGCGATGGCTACACCTTC.

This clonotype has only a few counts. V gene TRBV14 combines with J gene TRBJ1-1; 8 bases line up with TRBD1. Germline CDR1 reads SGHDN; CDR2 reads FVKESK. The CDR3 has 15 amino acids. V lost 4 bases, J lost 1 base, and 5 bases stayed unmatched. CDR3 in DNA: TGTGCCAGCAGCCGAAGGGGACAGGCGAACACTGAAGCTTTCTTT. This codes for CASSRRGQANTEAFF. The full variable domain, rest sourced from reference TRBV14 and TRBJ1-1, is EAGVTQFPSHSVIEKGQTVTLRCDPISGHDNLYWYRRVMGKEIKFLLHFVKESKQDESGMPNNRFLAERTGGTYSTLKVQPAELEDSGVYFCASSRRGQANTEAFFGQGTRLTVV.

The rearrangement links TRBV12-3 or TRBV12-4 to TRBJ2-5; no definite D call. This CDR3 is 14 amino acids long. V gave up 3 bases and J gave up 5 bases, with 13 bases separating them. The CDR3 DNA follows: TGTGCCAGCAGTTTGTCGGGCCCCCCTGAGACCCAGTACTTC. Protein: CASSLSGPPETQYF.

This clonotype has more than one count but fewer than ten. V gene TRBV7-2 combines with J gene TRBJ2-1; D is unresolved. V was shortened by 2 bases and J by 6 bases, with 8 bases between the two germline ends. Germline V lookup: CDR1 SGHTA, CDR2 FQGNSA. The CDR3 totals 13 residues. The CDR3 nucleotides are TGTGCCAGCAGCTTACACACCAGCAATGAGCAGTTCTTC. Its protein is CASSLHTSNEQFF.

The CDR3: CASSQGQGNNEQFF. The CDR3 DNA reads TGCGCCAGCAGCCAGGGACAGGGGAACAATGAGCAGTTCTTC. The V gene is TRBV4-3, the J gene TRBJ2-1; TRBD1 matches at 10 bases. The CDR3 sequence is 14 residues long. J was trimmed by 5 bases and V by 3 bases; bases with no gene match: 1. Germline assignment: CDR1 LGHNA and CDR2 YSLEER.

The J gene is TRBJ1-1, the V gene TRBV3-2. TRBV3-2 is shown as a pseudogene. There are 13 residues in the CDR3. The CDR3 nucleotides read TGTGCCAGCAGCCGCGGAGGACGGAGTGAAGCTTTCTTT. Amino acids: CASSRGGRSEAFF.

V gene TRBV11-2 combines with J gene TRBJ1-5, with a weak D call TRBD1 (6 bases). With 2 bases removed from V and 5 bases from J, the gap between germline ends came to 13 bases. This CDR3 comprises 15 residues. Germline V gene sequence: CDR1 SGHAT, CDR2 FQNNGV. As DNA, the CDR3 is TGTGCCAGCAGCTTAATGGGACATCCGGATCAGCCCCAGCATTTT. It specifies CASSLMGHPDQPQHF.

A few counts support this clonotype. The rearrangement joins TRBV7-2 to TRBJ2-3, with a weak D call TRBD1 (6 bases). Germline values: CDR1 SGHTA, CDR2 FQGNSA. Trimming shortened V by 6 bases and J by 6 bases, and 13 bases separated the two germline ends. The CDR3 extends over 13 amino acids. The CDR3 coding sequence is TGTGCCAGCAGTGGGGGCGTTCGGGATACGCAGTATTTT. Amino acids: CASSGGVRDTQYF.

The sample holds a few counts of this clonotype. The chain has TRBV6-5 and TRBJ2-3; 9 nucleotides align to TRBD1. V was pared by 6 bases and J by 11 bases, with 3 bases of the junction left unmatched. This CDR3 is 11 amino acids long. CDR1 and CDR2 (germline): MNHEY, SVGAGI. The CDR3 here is CASRGQGGQYF. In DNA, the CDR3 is TGTGCCAGCAGGGGACAGGGTGGGCAGTATTTT.

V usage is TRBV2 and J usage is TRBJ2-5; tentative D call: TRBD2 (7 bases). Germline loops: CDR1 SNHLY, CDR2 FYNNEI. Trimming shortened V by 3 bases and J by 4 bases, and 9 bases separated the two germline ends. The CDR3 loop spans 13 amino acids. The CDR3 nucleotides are TGTGCCAGCAGTGAGCGGGGGCGAGAGACCCAGTACTTC. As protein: CASSERGRETQYF.

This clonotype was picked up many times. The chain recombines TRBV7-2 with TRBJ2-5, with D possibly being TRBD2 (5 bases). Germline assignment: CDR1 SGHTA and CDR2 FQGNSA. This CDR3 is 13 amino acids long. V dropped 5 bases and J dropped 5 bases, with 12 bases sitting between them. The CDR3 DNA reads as TGTGCCAGCAGCCCTGGAGGTGGGGAGACCCAGTACTTC. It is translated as CASSPGGGETQYF.

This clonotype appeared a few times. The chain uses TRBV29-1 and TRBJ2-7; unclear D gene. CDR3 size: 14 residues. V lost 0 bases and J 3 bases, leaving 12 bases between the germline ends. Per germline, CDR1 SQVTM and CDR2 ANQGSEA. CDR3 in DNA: TGCAGCGTTGAAGATCCGGCTGGGTACTACGAGCAGTACTTC. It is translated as CSVEDPAGYYEQYF.

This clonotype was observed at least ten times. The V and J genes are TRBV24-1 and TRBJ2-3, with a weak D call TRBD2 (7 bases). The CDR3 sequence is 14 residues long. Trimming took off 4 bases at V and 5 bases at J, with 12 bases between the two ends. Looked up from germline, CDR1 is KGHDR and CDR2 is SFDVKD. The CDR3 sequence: CATSDGGPGDTQYF. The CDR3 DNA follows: TGTGCCACCAGTGACGGGGGGCCGGGAGATACGCAGTATTTT.

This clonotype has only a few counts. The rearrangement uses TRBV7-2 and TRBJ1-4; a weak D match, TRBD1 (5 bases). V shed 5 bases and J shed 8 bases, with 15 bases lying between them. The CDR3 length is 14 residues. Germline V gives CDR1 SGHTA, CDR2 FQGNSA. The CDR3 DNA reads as TGTGCCAGCAGCCTGCAGGGCCTTGGGGAAAAACTGTTTTTT. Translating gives CASSLQGLGEKLFF.

In DNA form, the CDR3 reads TGTGCCAGCAGTTACGGTCAAGAGACCCAGTACTTC. Its translation: CASSYGQETQYF. V and J are TRBV6-2 or TRBV6-3 and TRBJ2-5, with D hard to call. Germline values: CDR1 MNHEY, CDR2 SVGEGT. The V gene lost 2 bases and the J gene lost 2 bases, with 3 bases spanning the gap. The CDR3 has 12 residues.

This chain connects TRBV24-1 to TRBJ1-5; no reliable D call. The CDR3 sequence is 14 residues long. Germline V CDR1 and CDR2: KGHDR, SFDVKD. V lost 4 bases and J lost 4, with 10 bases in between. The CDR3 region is CATSEKGQNQPQHF. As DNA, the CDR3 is TGTGCCACCAGTGAGAAGGGCCAAAATCAGCCCCAGCATTTT.

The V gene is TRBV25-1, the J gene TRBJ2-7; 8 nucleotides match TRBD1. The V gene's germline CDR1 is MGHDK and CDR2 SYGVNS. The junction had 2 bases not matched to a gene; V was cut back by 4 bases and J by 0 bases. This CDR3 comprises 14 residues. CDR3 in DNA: TGTGCCAGCAGTGTAGGACAGGGCTCCTACGAGCAGTACTTC. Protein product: CASSVGQGSYEQYF.

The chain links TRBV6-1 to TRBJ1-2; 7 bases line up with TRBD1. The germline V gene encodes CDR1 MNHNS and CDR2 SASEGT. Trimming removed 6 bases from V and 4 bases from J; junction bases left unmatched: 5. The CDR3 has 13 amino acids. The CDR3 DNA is TGTGCCAGCAGCGCGGACAGGACCTATGGCTACACCTTC. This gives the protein CASSADRTYGYTF.

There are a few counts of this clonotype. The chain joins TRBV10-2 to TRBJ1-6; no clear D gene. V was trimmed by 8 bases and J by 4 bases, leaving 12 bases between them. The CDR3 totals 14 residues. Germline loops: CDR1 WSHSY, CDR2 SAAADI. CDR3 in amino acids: CASCLPGYNSPLHF. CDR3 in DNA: TGCGCCAGCTGCCTACCGGGGTATAATTCACCCCTCCACTTT.

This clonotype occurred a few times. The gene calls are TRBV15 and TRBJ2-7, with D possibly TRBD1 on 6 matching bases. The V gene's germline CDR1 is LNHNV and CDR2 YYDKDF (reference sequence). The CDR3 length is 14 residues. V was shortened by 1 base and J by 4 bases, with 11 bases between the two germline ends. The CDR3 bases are TGTGCCACCAGCAGAGCTGGGGGCTCGTACGAGCAGTACGTC. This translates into CATSRAGGSYEQYV.

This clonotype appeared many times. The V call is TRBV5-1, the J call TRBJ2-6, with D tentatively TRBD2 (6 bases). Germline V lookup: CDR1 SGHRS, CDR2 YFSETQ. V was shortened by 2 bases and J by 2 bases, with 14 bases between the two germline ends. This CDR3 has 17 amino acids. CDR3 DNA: TGCGCCAGCAGCTTCAGGGCATGGGGGGCTGGGGCCAACGTCCTGACTTTC. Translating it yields CASSFRAWGAGANVLTF.

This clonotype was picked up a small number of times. Written as DNA, the CDR3 is TGTGCCAGCAGCCCAGAAGACACGGCTATCGCTGGGGCCAACGTCCTGACTTTC. Translation gives CASSPEDTAIAGANVLTF. The gene calls are TRBV3-1 and TRBJ2-6; D uncertain. CDR3 length: 18 amino acids. V lost 4 bases, J lost 2 bases, and 18 bases lay in between. CDR1 LGHDT and CDR2 YNNKEL come from the germline V gene (reference sequence).

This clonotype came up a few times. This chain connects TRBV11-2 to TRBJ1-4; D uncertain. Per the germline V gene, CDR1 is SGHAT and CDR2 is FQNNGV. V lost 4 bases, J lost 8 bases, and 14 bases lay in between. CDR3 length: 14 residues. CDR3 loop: CASSYWGSREKLFF. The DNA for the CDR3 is TGTGCCAGCAGCTATTGGGGTTCTAGGGAAAAACTGTTTTTT.